The 27 T cell receptor beta chains listed next were all sequenced from one sample in a study of T cell repertoires in cytomegalovirus infection. Antigens for these TCRs are unknown. TCRdb fed the reads into MiXCR, producing one record per CDR3 protein. The sample consists of more than 75,000 distinct CDR3 sequences, 25% to 30% of them appearing once. Sequenced here: CD8+ T cells from cultured PBMCs, sampled from culture after CMV antigen stimulation. The receptors stem from a human donor in good health (CMV status not recorded). Some clones in this sample may be carry-over from other donors' samples.

The gene calls are TRBV20-1 and TRBJ1-5; D ambiguous. This CDR3 is 17 amino acids long. CDR1 is DFQATT, CDR2 SNEGSKA, per germline (reference sequence). V was trimmed by 0 bases and J by 6 bases, leaving 21 bases between them. The CDR3 protein is CSARDGGVYQEFQPQHF. DNA for the CDR3: TGCAGTGCTAGAGATGGTGGGGTTTATCAAGAATTTCAGCCCCAGCATTTT.

This clonotype was observed a few times. This chain uses TRBV12-3 or TRBV12-4 with TRBJ1-2; 7 bases align to TRBD1. The CDR3 is 13 amino acids. After removal of 5 bases from V and 4 bases from J, the junction contained 4 bases not matched to a gene. In DNA form, the CDR3 reads TGTGCCAGCAGTCTCACAGGGGTCTATGGCTACACCTTC. The encoded protein is CASSLTGVYGYTF.

CDR3 amino acids: CASSLGASSGNTIYF. The CDR3 DNA sequence: TGTGCCAGCAGCTTAGGGGCGAGCTCTGGAAACACCATATATTTT. The chain uses TRBV7-8 and TRBJ1-3, with unresolved D. Germline CDR1 SGHVS, CDR2 FQNEAQ. V gave up 1 base and J gave up 0 bases, with 7 bases separating them. The CDR3 length is 15 residues.

This chain joins TRBV9 and TRBJ1-2; 8 positions agree with TRBD1. This CDR3 spans 13 amino acids. The V gene's germline CDR1 is SGDLS and CDR2 YYNGEE. Losses at the gene ends were 6 bases for V and 3 bases for J; bases not matched to a gene: 4. CDR3 in DNA: TGTGCCAGCACCGAGACAGGGGACTATGGCTACACCTTC. This codes for CASTETGDYGYTF.

The CDR3 is CASSLSTGGYGETQYF. The CDR3 DNA is TGTGCCAGCAGTTTATCGACAGGGGGCTATGGAGAGACCCAGTACTTC. The J gene is TRBJ2-5, the V gene TRBV28, with TRBD1 matching over 10 bases. V lost 1 base to trimming and J lost 4 bases; unmatched junction nucleotides: 6. The CDR3 runs to 16 residues. Germline assignment: CDR1 MDHEN and CDR2 SYDVKM.

V gene TRBV11-1 combines with J gene TRBJ2-1; TRBD1 agrees at 7 bases. With V trimmed by 5 bases and J by 4 bases, 8 bases remained unmatched. Germline CDR1 SGHAT, CDR2 FQDESV (reference sequence). CDR3 length: 15 residues. CDR3 residues: CASSPAGGTYNEQFF. The CDR3 DNA follows: TGTGCCAGCAGCCCAGCAGGGGGAACTTACAATGAGCAGTTCTTC.

The V call is TRBV12-3 or TRBV12-4, the J call TRBJ1-2; D uncertain. The CDR3 loop spans 14 amino acids. Between the trimmed V and J ends, which lost 3 bases and 8 bases, there was a span of 16 bases. The DNA for the CDR3 is TGTGCCAGCAGTTTGCAGTCCGGAACGTCGGGCTACACCTTC. This encodes CASSLQSGTSGYTF.

V usage is TRBV2 and J usage is TRBJ2-2, with D possibly matching TRBD1 (5 bases). Trimming removed 3 bases from V and 5 bases from J, with 13 bases in between. The CDR3 has 15 amino acids. The germline CDR1 and CDR2 sequences are SNHLY and FYNNEI. The CDR3 region is CASSDFRDTTGELFF. Written as DNA, the CDR3 is TGTGCCAGCAGTGACTTCAGGGATACGACCGGGGAGCTGTTTTTT.

This clonotype was seen repeatedly, ten times or more. The chain joins TRBV28 to TRBJ2-7; D may be TRBD1 (5 bases). Trimming stripped 4 bases from V and 1 base from J, with 17 bases between. Germline V gene sequence: CDR1 MDHEN, CDR2 SYDVKM. There are 16 residues in the CDR3. CDR3 residues: CASSSPRRAYSYEQYF. CDR3 nucleotide sequence: TGTGCCAGCAGTTCCCCCCGCAGGGCGTATTCCTACGAGCAGTACTTC.

In its sample, this clonotype was seen a few times. The genes are TRBV29-1 and TRBJ2-5; a possible D gene is TRBD2 (6 bases). Trimming took 6 bases from V and 5 from J, leaving 22 bases between them. The V gene's germline CDR1 is SQVTM and CDR2 ANQGSEA. The CDR3 length is 15 residues. DNA of the CDR3: TGCAGCGTGGACCGCTTTAGCGGTTTTTACGAGACCCAGTACTTC. It is translated as CSVDRFSGFYETQYF.

The CDR3 coding sequence is TGTGCCAGCAGTGCCACAGCCCTTGGCGCTTTCTTT. Translated: CASSATALGAFF. This chain uses TRBV2 with TRBJ1-1; D is undetermined. The CDR3 length is 12 residues. The germline V gene has CDR1 SNHLY and CDR2 FYNNEI. Trimming removed 4 bases at V and 11 bases at J, with 14 bases between. The variable domain in full, with the rest retrieved from reference TRBV2 and TRBJ1-1, is EPEVTQTPSHQVTQMGQEVILRCVPISNHLYFYWYRQILGQKVEFLVSFYNNEISEKSEIFDDQFSVERPDGSNFTLKIRSTKLEDSAMYFCASSATALGAFFGQGTRLTVV.

This clonotype appeared a few times. Here the CDR3 DNA reads TGTGCCAGCAGCACACTAGCGGGGGGGCCTGGTGAGCAGTTCTTC. Translating it yields CASSTLAGGPGEQFF. The chain combines TRBV7-8 with TRBJ2-1, with 13 bases identical to TRBD2. V trimming: 5 bases; J trimming: 9 bases; junction bases outside the gene matches: 7. The CDR3 spans 15 residues. The germline V gene has CDR1 SGHVS and CDR2 FQNEAQ.

This clonotype occurred many times. V is TRBV7-6 and J is TRBJ2-1; 14 nucleotides line up with TRBD2. This CDR3 contains 20 residues. Per the germline V gene, CDR1 is SGHVS and CDR2 is FNYEAQ. Germline trimming cut 5 bases from V and 0 bases from J; bases unmatched to any gene: 12. The CDR3 nucleotides read TGTGCCAGCAGCGGGTACGGGACTAGCGGGGGATATACCTCCTACAATGAGCAGTTCTTC. Translating gives CASSGYGTSGGYTSYNEQFF.

The chain carries TRBV10-3 and TRBJ2-5; TRBD2 aligns across 9 bases. The CDR3 extends over 16 amino acids. Germline CDR1 ENHRY, CDR2 SYGVKD. Trimming took 0 bases from V and 2 from J; bases not matched to a gene: 4. The CDR3 loop reads CAISESGLAEQETQYF. In DNA, the CDR3 is TGTGCCATCAGTGAGTCGGGACTAGCTGAGCAAGAGACCCAGTACTTC.

This clonotype has a handful of counts. The chain uses TRBV4-1 and TRBJ1-6; D is undetermined. There are 12 residues in the CDR3. Trimming removed 1 base from V and 10 bases from J, with 5 bases in between. From germline, CDR1 is MGHRA and CDR2 YSYEKL. CDR3 in amino acids: CASSQGVSPLHF. The CDR3 DNA reads as TGCGCCAGCAGCCAAGGGGTGTCACCCCTCCACTTT.

The V gene is TRBV6-6, the J gene TRBJ2-3; maybe TRBD1 (6 bases). With 0 bases removed from V and 1 base from J, the gap between germline ends came to 14 bases. Germline V lookup: CDR1 MNHNY, CDR2 SVGAGI (reference sequence). The CDR3 covers 17 residues. The CDR3 is CASSYSRQALGTDTQYF. In DNA, the CDR3 is TGTGCCAGCAGTTACTCGAGACAGGCGTTGGGCACAGATACGCAGTATTTT.

This sequence joins TRBV7-2 and TRBJ1-1; D gene unclear. The V end was cut by 5 bases, the J end by 2 bases, with 12 bases between. From germline, CDR1 is SGHTA and CDR2 FQGNSA. The CDR3 contains 14 residues. CDR3 amino acids: CASSLRGSNTEAFF. In DNA, the CDR3 is TGTGCCAGCAGCCTCAGAGGGAGTAACACTGAAGCTTTCTTT.

A few counts support this clonotype. The chain couples TRBV4-2 to TRBJ2-1; 10 bases map to TRBD1. After removal of 0 bases from V and 8 bases from J, the junction contained 7 bases not matched to a gene. The germline V gene encodes CDR1 LGHNA and CDR2 YNFKEQ. CDR3 size: 16 residues. The CDR3 region is CASSQDLGQGYYEQFF. CDR3 nucleotide sequence: TGTGCCAGCAGCCAAGATTTGGGACAGGGGTACTATGAGCAGTTCTTC.

V gene TRBV9 combines with J gene TRBJ1-2, with D perhaps TRBD1 (6 bases). V was cut by 0 bases and J by 3 bases, with 6 bases left in between. The CDR3 is made up of 13 amino acids. CDR1 is SGDLS, CDR2 YYNGEE, per germline. CDR3 in DNA: TGTGCCAGCAGCGTAGGACAGGACTATGGCTACACCTTC. It translates to CASSVGQDYGYTF. Looking up the rest from reference TRBV9 and TRBJ1-2 gives the full variable domain: DSGVTQTPKHLITATGQRVTLRCSPRSGDLSVYWYQQSLDQGLQFLIQYYNGEERAKGNILERFSAQQFPDLHSELNLSSLELGDSALYFCASSVGQDYGYTFGSGTRLTVV.

This clonotype was counted a few times. This chain uses TRBV6-6 with TRBJ2-5, with TRBD1 as a possible D gene (5 bases). CDR3 length equals 15 residues. Trimming shortened V by 1 base and J by 1 base, and 10 bases separated the two germline ends. Germline-derived CDR1 and CDR2 are MNHNY and SVGAGI (reference sequence). CDR3 DNA: TGTGCCAGCAGTTACTTTACAGGCAGCCAAGAGACCCAGTACTTC. It is translated as CASSYFTGSQETQYF.

The table lists this clonotype with a few counts. The chain has TRBV13 and TRBJ1-4; a weak D match, TRBD1 (6 bases). CDR1 and CDR2 from the germline V gene are PRHDT and FYEKMQ (reference sequence). This CDR3 region has 15 residues. The V end was cut by 5 bases, the J end by 4 bases, with 14 bases between. CDR3 loop: CASSRTSGVNEKLFF. The CDR3, as DNA: TGTGCCAGCAGCCGGACCTCAGGGGTTAATGAAAAACTGTTTTTT.

This chain links TRBV19 with TRBJ2-1; the match to TRBD2 covers 7 bases. V shed 6 bases and J 0 bases; nucleotides not matched to a gene: 2. The CDR3 is 14 residues long. CDR1 is LNHDA, CDR2 SQIVND, per germline (reference sequence). CDR3 residues: CASSWGGSYNEQFF. The CDR3 bases are TGTGCCAGTAGCTGGGGGGGCTCCTACAATGAGCAGTTCTTC.

This clonotype was seen once. CDR3 coding DNA: TGTGCCAGCAGTGATAGGACAGGGGGCACTGAAGCTTTCTTT. This codes for CASSDRTGGTEAFF. The chain has TRBV2 and TRBJ1-1; 10 bases align to TRBD1. J gave up 4 bases and V 3 bases, and 2 bases lay outside the gene matches. This CDR3 region has 14 residues. CDR1 is SNHLY and CDR2 is FYNNEI in the germline V gene.

The V and J genes are TRBV7-9 and TRBJ1-1; TRBD1 matches at 7 bases. CDR1 and CDR2 from the germline V gene are SEHNR and FQNEAQ (reference sequence). V gave up 2 bases and J gave up 3 bases; unmatched junction bases: 3. This CDR3 has 14 residues. The CDR3 is CASSLNRGDTEAFF. The CDR3 DNA follows: TGTGCCAGCAGCTTAAACAGGGGCGACACTGAAGCTTTCTTT.

The V gene is TRBV12-3 or TRBV12-4, the J gene TRBJ1-6; 7 bases align to TRBD1. Trimming at V came to 6 bases and at J to 6 bases, leaving 5 bases not matched to a gene. The CDR3 length is 14 residues. The CDR3 loop is CASSPQGGNSPLHF. In nucleotides, the CDR3 is TGTGCCAGCAGCCCCCAGGGGGGTAATTCACCCCTCCACTTT.

This clonotype has only a few counts. The rearrangement uses TRBV14 and TRBJ1-4; D not resolved. Germline V CDR1 and CDR2: SGHDN, FVKESK. V was shortened by 0 bases and J by 4 bases, with 12 bases between the two germline ends. The CDR3 is 16 residues long. CDR3 sequence (DNA): TGTGCCAGCAGCCAAGATCGTGCACAGCTTAATGAAAAACTGTTTTTT. It yields the protein CASSQDRAQLNEKLFF.

This clonotype has a handful of counts. V and J are TRBV7-3 and TRBJ2-3; D might be TRBD2 (5 bases). CDR1 is SGHTA, CDR2 FQGTGA, per germline. The V and J ends lost 1 base and 0 bases respectively, with 8 bases between them. The CDR3 has 15 residues. CDR3 in DNA: TGTGCCAGCAGCTTAATACCGGGGAGCACAGATACGCAGTATTTT. This gives the protein CASSLIPGSTDTQYF.